The 8 T cell receptor beta chains below all came from one sample that was sequenced in a study of beta chain features in type 1 diabetes. Study observations and caveats: TCRB CDR3s from Type 1 diabetes patients were moderately but significantly shorter in all four CD4+ subsets.

The sequenced template was cDNA made from the entire isolated RNA. Profiled with immunoSEQ multiplex PCR; TCRdb holds only in-frame clones, not every one. The table has around 690,000 clones, 9.5% to 15% seen once. Their antigens are not known. Material for sequencing was naive CD4+ T cells from blood. The receptors derive from a man aged 30 to 39 with type 1 diabetes.

This clone came up a few times. The V call is TRBV30, the J call TRBJ1-3; D ambiguous. Trimming stripped 0 bases from V and 3 bases from J, with 3 bases between. Germline V gives CDR1 GTSNPN, CDR2 SVGIG (reference sequence). This CDR3 is 12 amino acids long. CDR3 residues: CAWSVDGNTIYF. The CDR3 coding sequence is TGTGCCTGGAGTGTCGATGGAAACACCATATATTTT.

The gene calls are TRBV7-9 and TRBJ1-1; TRBD1 is a possible D gene (6 bases). Germline V gene data show CDR1 as SEHNR and CDR2 as FQNEAQ (reference sequence). The CDR3 loop spans 15 amino acids. The V gene lost 0 bases and the J gene lost 5 bases, with 13 bases spanning the gap. This CDR3 is CASSLAGGRLTEAFF. The DNA for the CDR3 is TGTGCCAGCAGCTTAGCTGGGGGCAGGCTGACTGAAGCTTTCTTT.

About this clone: Other DNA variants within this sample encode the same CDR3. The chain combines TRBV19 with TRBJ1-2; D may be TRBD1 (5 bases). Germline CDR1 reads LNHDA; CDR2 reads SQIVND (reference sequence). The CDR3 runs 12 residues. Trimming stripped 4 bases from V and 5 bases from J, with 8 bases between. CDR3 sequence (DNA): TGTGCCAGTAGTACGGGACGGTATGGCTACACCTTC. It codes for CASSTGRYGYTF.

The chain is built from TRBV5-1 and TRBJ2-5; possible D gene TRBD1, 5 bases. The CDR3 runs to 14 residues. The V gene's germline CDR1 is SGHRS and CDR2 YFSETQ. V lost 0 bases and J lost 5, with 11 bases in between. Written as DNA, the CDR3 is TGCGCCAGCAGCTTGGAATGGGGCCATGAGACCCAGTACTTC. It translates to CASSLEWGHETQYF.

The gene calls are TRBV6-1 and TRBJ2-6; 9 bases agree with TRBD2. The germline V gene encodes CDR1 MNHNS and CDR2 SASEGT. The CDR3 has 15 amino acids. J was trimmed by 0 bases and V by 7 bases; bases with no gene match: 1. The CDR3 here is CASNSGGSGANVLTF. CDR3 coding DNA: TGTGCCAGCAATAGCGGGGGCTCTGGGGCCAACGTCCTGACTTTC.

V gene TRBV18 combines with J gene TRBJ2-2; D call uncertain. Deletions cut 6 bases from V and 7 bases from J, with 18 bases between. Germline V gene data show CDR1 as KGHSH and CDR2 as LQKENI. The CDR3 has 15 amino acids. Written as DNA, the CDR3 is TGTGCCAGCTCCCTGGTGGCAGAGCTTTTCGGGGAGCTGTTTTTT. It translates to CASSLVAELFGELFF.

The chain combines TRBV9 with TRBJ1-1; D is unclear. The length of the CDR3 is 13 residues. Germline V gene data show CDR1 as SGDLS and CDR2 as YYNGEE. V dropped 3 bases and J dropped 4 bases, with 10 bases sitting between them. Written as DNA, the CDR3 is TGTGCCAGCAGCGACCAGTGGGGCACTGAAGCTTTCTTT. It encodes CASSDQWGTEAFF.

This clone was seen a handful of times. The gene calls are TRBV30 and TRBJ1-6; unclear D gene. V dropped 0 bases and J dropped 15 bases, with 21 bases sitting between them. Germline V gene lookup returns CDR1 GTSNPN and CDR2 SVGIG (reference sequence). The CDR3 has 15 residues. The CDR3 DNA reads TGTGCCTGGAGTGTAGGAAGTACTTTCTATGCCTACCTCCACTTT. As protein: CAWSVGSTFYAYLHF.